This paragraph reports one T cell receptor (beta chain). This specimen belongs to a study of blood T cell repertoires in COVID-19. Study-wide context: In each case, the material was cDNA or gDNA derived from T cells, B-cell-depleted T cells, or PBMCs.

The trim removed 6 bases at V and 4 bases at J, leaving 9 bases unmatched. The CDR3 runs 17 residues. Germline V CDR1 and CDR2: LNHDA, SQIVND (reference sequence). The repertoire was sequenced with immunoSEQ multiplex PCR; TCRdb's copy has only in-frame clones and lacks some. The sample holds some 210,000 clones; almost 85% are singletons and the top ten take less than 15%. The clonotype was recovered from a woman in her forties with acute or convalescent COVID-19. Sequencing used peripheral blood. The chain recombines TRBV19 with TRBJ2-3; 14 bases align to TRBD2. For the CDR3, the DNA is TGTGCCAGTAGCCCGGGACTAGCGGGAGAGTTAGCAGATACGCAGTATTTT. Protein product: CASSPGLAGELADTQYF.